The rows below give T cell receptor beta chains drawn from one sample of a study of early T cells in non-severe SARS-CoV-2 infection. TCRdb re-called the 5' RACE reads with MiXCR, one entry per CDR3 protein. The repertoire holds some 80,000 distinct CDR3 sequences, with more than 10% as singletons. This specimen consisted of whole blood, obtained at baseline. These receptors originate from an adult who was a healthcare worker with PCR-confirmed SARS-CoV-2 infection or an uninfected control (not recorded which). The donor label of this sample is uncertain. The conserved cysteine and the conserved F or W are not part of the CDR3 here. D genes are given only for firm matches.

V	D	J	CDR3
TRBV7-2	-	TRBJ2-1	ASSPGHNNEQF
TRBV27	-	TRBJ2-7	ASSLYGPYEQY
TRBV5-5	TRBD2	TRBJ2-1	ASSSGLAGTVDEQF
TRBV6-1	-	TRBJ1-1	ASRGLGAAF
TRBV5-4	-	TRBJ2-5	ASSFYRAGDTQETQY
TRBV4-1	-	TRBJ2-7	ASSLDKFTPYEQY
TRBV7-9	-	TRBJ2-4	ASSLVAGLAKNIQY
TRBV9	-	TRBJ1-2	ASSSTWSRAPHRGYT
TRBV6-5	TRBD2	TRBJ2-3	ASSRTWRGGTDTQY
TRBV30	-	TRBJ1-1	AWDPLDRRNTEAF
TRBV6-5	TRBD1	TRBJ1-1	ASRDSATRKWTEAF
TRBV7-2	-	TRBJ1-1	ASSYSGTEAF
TRBV20-1	TRBD2	TRBJ2-4	SAPGFSGARGNIQY
TRBV6-2/TRBV6-3	-	TRBJ1-4	ASSPETAYNEKLF
TRBV15	-	TRBJ1-4	ATSRGTNEKLF
TRBV7-6	TRBD1	TRBJ2-1	ASSRGQTYNEQF
TRBV12-3/TRBV12-4	-	TRBJ2-7	ASSWGQGPYEQY
TRBV20-1	-	TRBJ2-1	SAGRAESSYNEQF
TRBV9	-	TRBJ2-1	ASSPGTLSYNEQF
TRBV10-2	TRBD2	TRBJ2-7	ASRATSSNEQY
TRBV7-7	TRBD1	TRBJ2-2	ASSSGQGFTGELF
TRBV5-1	-	TRBJ1-1	ASSAHREGTEAF
TRBV5-1	-	TRBJ2-7	ASSFSDEQY
TRBV20-1	-	TRBJ2-3	SARAGRTDTQY
TRBV10-3	TRBD2	TRBJ2-3	AIKGLGSTDTQY
TRBV11-1	-	TRBJ1-1	ASSQSPRTLGNTEAF
TRBV7-6	TRBD2	TRBJ2-1	ASSLEGGRAANEQF
TRBV3-1	-	TRBJ2-7	ASSQGFGRSYYEQY
TRBV6-2/TRBV6-3	TRBD2	TRBJ2-3	ATSPTSPVTDTQY
TRBV5-6	-	TRBJ1-2	ASSEDKYYGYT
TRBV3-1	-	TRBJ1-4	ASSQDNGGKLF
TRBV6-5	-	TRBJ2-3	ASRDPEKDTQY